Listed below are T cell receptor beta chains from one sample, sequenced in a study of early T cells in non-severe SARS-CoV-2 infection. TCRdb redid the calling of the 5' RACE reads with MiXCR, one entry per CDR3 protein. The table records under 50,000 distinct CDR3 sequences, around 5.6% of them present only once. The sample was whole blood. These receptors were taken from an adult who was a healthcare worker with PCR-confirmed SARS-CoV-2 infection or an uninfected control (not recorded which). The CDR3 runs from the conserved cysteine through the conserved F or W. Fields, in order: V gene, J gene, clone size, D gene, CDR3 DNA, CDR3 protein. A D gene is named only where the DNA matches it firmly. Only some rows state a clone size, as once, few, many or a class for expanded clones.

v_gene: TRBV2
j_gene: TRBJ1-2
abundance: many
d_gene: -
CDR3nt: TGTGCCAGCAAGGGGGACGGCTACACCTTC
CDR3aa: CASKGDGYTF

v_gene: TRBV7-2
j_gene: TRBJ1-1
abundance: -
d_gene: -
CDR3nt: TGTGCCAGAGAGGGGTTGAACACTGAAGCTTTCTTT
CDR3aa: CAREGLNTEAFF

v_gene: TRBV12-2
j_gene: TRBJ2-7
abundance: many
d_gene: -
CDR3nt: TGTGCAAGTCGCTTATTGCCTAGCGGCCCCTCCTACGAGCAGTACTTC
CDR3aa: CASRLLPSGPSYEQYF

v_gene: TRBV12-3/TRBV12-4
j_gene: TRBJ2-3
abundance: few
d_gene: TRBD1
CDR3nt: TGTGCCAGCAGTTTACCGCAGGGGGTCAATACGCAGTATTTT
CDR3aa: CASSLPQGVNTQYF

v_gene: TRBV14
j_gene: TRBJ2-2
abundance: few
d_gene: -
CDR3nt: TGTGCCAGCAGCCAAGATAGACAGTACACCGGGGAGCTGTTTTTT
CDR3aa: CASSQDRQYTGELFF

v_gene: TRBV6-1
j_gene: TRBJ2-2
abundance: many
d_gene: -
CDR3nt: TGTGCCAGCAGTAGGGAATACCCGGCCACCGGGGAGCTGTTTTTT
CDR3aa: CASSREYPATGELFF

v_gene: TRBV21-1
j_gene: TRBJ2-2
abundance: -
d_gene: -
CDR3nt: TGTGCCAGCAGCAGGGACACCTACACCGGGGAGCTGTTTTTT
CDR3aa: CASSRDTYTGELFF

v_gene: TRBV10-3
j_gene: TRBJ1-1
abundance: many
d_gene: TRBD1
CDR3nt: TGTGCCATCAGTGAGTCCCTGACAGGGGCCACTGAAGCTTTCTTT
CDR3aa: CAISESLTGATEAFF

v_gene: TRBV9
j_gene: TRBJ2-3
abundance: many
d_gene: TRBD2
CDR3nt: TGTGCCAGCAGCGCCGAGGGGACTAGCGGGGAGGTTGATACGCAGTATTTT
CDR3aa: CASSAEGTSGEVDTQYF

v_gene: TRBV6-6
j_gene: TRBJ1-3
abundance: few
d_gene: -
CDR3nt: TGTGCCAGCAGCCCCGCCGGGTTTGGAAACACCATATATTTT
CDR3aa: CASSPAGFGNTIYF

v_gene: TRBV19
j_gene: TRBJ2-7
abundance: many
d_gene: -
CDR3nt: TGTGCCAGTAGTAGAGAACCCGGGACACCCTCCTACGAGCAGTACTTC
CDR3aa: CASSREPGTPSYEQYF

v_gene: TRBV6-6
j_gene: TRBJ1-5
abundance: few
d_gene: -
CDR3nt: TGTGCCAGCAGCCCCCGGGCCTGGGGGAGCAATCAGCCCCAGCATTTT
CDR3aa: CASSPRAWGSNQPQHF

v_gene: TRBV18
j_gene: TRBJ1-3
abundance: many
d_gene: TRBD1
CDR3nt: TGTGCCAGCTCACCACTCGGACAGGAAGCTGGAAACACCATATATTTT
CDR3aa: CASSPLGQEAGNTIYF

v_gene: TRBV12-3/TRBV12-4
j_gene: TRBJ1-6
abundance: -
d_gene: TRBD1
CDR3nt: TGTGCCAGCAGTCAACTCCGACAGGGAGGTTCACCCCTCCACTTT
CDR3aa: CASSQLRQGGSPLHF

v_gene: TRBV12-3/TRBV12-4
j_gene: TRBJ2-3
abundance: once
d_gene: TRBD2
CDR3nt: TGTGCCAGCAGTTCGGCGGGGGGCACAGATACGCGGTATTTT
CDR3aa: CASSSAGGTDTRYF

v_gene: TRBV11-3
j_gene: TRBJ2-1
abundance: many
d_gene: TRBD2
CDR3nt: TGTGCCAGCAGCGTTAGGACTAGCGTGAACAATGAGCAGTTCTTC
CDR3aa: CASSVRTSVNNEQFF

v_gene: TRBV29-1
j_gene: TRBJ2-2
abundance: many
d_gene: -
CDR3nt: TGCAGCGCCCGAGGGCGAACCGGGGAGCTGTTTTTT
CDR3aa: CSARGRTGELFF